This TCR beta chain was sequenced for a study of blood T cell repertoires in COVID-19. About the research overall: Both acute and convalescent COVID-19 samples were obtained from the United States, Italy and Spain. The analysed material was cDNA or gDNA that came from T cells, B-cell-depleted T cells, or PBMCs.

Original processing notes: Nucleated cell number was recorded as an estimate derived from reference gene primer amplification. Profiling relied on immunoSEQ multiplex PCR, and the TCRdb table lists in-frame clones only, not all of them. The V and J calls and the clone size are those of that table, but D and trimming were determined from the DNA. Among 130,000 to 150,000 clones listed, around 80% were seen once. Trimming pared 7 bases from V and 0 bases from J, leaving 11 bases between. The CDR3 totals 14 residues. From germline, CDR1 is SGHAT and CDR2 FQNNGV. Sample: peripheral blood. The chain recombines TRBV11-2 with TRBJ2-3; the D is unclear. The receptor was isolated from a woman aged 80 or over in a cohort sampled during active or convalescent COVID-19. The CDR3: CASTLSVSTDTQYF. CDR3 DNA: TGTGCCAGCACCCTTTCCGTAAGCACAGATACGCAGTATTTT.